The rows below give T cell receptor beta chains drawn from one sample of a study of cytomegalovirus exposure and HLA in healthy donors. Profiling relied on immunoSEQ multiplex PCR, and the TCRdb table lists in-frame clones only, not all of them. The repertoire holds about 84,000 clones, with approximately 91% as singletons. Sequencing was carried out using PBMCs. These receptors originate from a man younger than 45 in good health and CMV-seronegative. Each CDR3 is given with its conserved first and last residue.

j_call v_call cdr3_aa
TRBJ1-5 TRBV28 CASSPHRTGNQPQHF
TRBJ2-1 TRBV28 CASSLTLGAAFYNEQFF
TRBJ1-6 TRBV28 CASSSGTGFNSPLHF
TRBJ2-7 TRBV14 CASSQDGQGGPGPYEQYF
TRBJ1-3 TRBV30 CAWIHFPSYSGNTIYF
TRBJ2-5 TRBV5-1 CASSFFGGRGEETQYF
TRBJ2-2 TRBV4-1 CASSHGAGELFF
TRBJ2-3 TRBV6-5 CASRPPGSTDTQYF
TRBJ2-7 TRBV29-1 CSAKRGQLVSEQYF
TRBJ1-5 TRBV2 CASSERRGASQPQHF
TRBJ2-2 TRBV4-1 CASSLERLAGVKGGGELFF
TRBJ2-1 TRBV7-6 CASSFGDSSYNEQFF
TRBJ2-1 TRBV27 CASRPTGKNNEQFF
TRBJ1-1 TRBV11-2 CASSLYVQGYTEAFF
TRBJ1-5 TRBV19 CASIATGEVNQPQHF
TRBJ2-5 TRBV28 CASSLSQGLLETQYF
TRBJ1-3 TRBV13 CASSEDRGRISGNTIYF
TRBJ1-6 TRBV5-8 CASSSQTGVYSPLHF
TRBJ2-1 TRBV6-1 CASSEAGYNEQFF
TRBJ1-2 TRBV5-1 CASGVGLDSRDYGYTF
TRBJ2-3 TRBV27 CASSLLGLPEDTQYF
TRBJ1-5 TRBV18 CASSQGHSNQPQHF
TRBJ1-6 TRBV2 CATGQASSYNSPLHF
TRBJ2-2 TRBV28 CASSSLGHFRDTGELFF
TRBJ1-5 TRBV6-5 CASSSERQGAQPQHF
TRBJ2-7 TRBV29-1 CSVFRGSYEQYF
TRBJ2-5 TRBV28 CASSHRQGAQETQYF
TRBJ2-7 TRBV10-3 CAIKGDRTYEQYF
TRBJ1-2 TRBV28 CASLQQDYGYTF
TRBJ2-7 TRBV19 CASSTPSAGGTYEQYF
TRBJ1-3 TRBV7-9 CASSPRTLKDGNTIYF
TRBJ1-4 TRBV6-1 CASSLLTTNEKLFF
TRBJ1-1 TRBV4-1 CASSTRTGDLGLNTEAFF
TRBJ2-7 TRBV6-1 CASSHLTGGYEQYF
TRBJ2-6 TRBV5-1 CASSLATSPISGANVLTF
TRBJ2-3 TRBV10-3 CAISAGREGTDTQYF
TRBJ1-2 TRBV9 CASSEGTAASYGYTF
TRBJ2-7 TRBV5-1 CASRTDISYEQYF
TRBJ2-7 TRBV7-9 CASSHDRAPGYEQYF
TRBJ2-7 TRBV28 CAIRDSSSYEQYF
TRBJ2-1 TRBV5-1 CASHRTGTYNEQFF
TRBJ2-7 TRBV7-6 CASSLARDSSYEQYF
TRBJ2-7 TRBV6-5 CASSYSGLAGGYEQYF
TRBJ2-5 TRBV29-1 CSVAEGTQYF
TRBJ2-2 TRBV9 CASCTTPTGELFF
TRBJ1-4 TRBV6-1 CASSGDLTGEKLFF
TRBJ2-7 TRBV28 CASRGPQTRIYEQYF